This TCR beta chain was identified in a study of blood T cell repertoires in COVID-19. Across the whole study: Whether acute or convalescent, the COVID-19 samples came from the United States, Italy and Spain. From T cells, B-cell-depleted T cells, or PBMCs came the material, which was cDNA or gDNA.

The authors' processing: Reference gene primer amplification in the assay estimated nucleated cell counts. Only in-frame clones appear in the TCRdb table, and some are missing; sequencing was by immunoSEQ multiplex PCR. Clonal size and the V and J genes are those of that table, whereas D and trimming came from the DNA. The data show 400,000 or so clones, 80% to 90% seen once. Trimming left V 6 bases short and J 1 base short, with 9 bases between. This CDR3 has 14 residues. From germline, CDR1 is KGHDR and CDR2 SFDVKD. The sequence was obtained from a young man who had recovered from COVID-19. The sample taken for sequencing was PBMCs or T cells enriched from blood (not recorded which). The rearrangement uses TRBV24-1 and TRBJ1-5; D is ambiguous. CDR3: CATSQAASNQPQHF. The CDR3 DNA is TGTGCCACCAGTCAAGCGGCAAGCAATCAGCCCCAGCATTTT.